Presented here are 16 T cell receptor beta chains from one specimen sequenced in a study of early T cells in non-severe SARS-CoV-2 infection. In TCRdb, the 5' RACE reads were re-called with MiXCR into one record per CDR3 protein. The sample yields about 60,000 distinct CDR3 sequences, roughly 12% seen once. Sequenced sample: whole blood. The receptors were sampled from an adult who was a healthcare worker with PCR-confirmed SARS-CoV-2 infection or an uninfected control (not recorded which).

This clonotype appeared many times. The V and J genes are TRBV20-1 and TRBJ1-5; TRBD1 matches at 9 bases. Looked up from germline, CDR1 is DFQATT and CDR2 is SNEGSKA (reference sequence). V lost 0 bases to trimming and J lost 4 bases; unmatched junction nucleotides: 4. The CDR3 totals 15 residues. The CDR3 loop is CSARDWGTGNQPQHF. The CDR3 region has the DNA TGCAGTGCTAGAGATTGGGGGACAGGGAATCAGCCCCAGCATTTT.

The chain employs TRBV12-3 or TRBV12-4 and TRBJ2-1; D possibly corresponds to TRBD1 (6 bases). The V and J ends lost 3 bases and 2 bases respectively, with 14 bases between them. CDR3 length equals 16 residues. CDR3 coding DNA: TGTGCCAGCAGTTTTTTCCAGGGGTCGGCCTACAATGAGCAGTTCTTC. It translates to CASSFFQGSAYNEQFF.

This clonotype was observed a few times. CDR3 region: CSVAGLGALETQYF. The DNA of the CDR3 is TGCAGCGTTGCTGGCCTAGGGGCGTTAGAGACCCAGTACTTC. The rearrangement uses TRBV29-1 and TRBJ2-5; a weak D match, TRBD1 (5 bases). CDR3 length: 14 residues. The V end was cut by 4 bases, the J end by 4 bases, with 16 bases between. Germline-derived CDR1 and CDR2 are SQVTM and ANQGSEA.

This clonotype showed up just a few times. The J gene is TRBJ2-1, the V gene TRBV2; weak D call: TRBD2 (6 bases). This CDR3 region has 11 residues. Trimming took off 6 bases at V and 10 bases at J, with 10 bases between the two ends. The germline gives CDR1 SNHLY, CDR2 FYNNEI. CDR3 sequence (DNA): TGTGCCAGCAGCTGGCGGGGAGAGCAGTTCTTC. It is translated as CASSWRGEQFF.

The genes are TRBV7-2 and TRBJ2-7; D gene ambiguous. The CDR3 covers 14 residues. Per germline, CDR1 SGHTA and CDR2 FQGNSA. V shed 2 bases and J shed 6 bases, with 14 bases lying between them. The CDR3 is CASSLQALSSEQYF. The CDR3 coding sequence is TGTGCCAGCAGCTTACAGGCCCTTAGCTCCGAGCAGTACTTC.

This clonotype was counted at least ten times. The junction and the germline gene differ at one end; a read error may be behind it. The chain uses TRBV2 and TRBJ2-5; tentatively, D is TRBD1 or TRBD2 (6 bases each). Germline lookup yields CDR1 SNHLY and CDR2 FYNNEI. The CDR3 sequence is 16 residues long. CDR3 sequence: CASSPPGGGYQETQYF. CDR3 coding DNA: TGTGCCAGCAGTCCACCCGGAGGGGGGTACCAGGAGACCCAGTACTTC. The full variable domain, its missing parts supplied by reference TRBV2 and TRBJ2-5, is EPEVTQTPSHQVTQMGQEVILRCVPISNHLYFYWYRQILGQKVEFLVSFYNNEISEKSEIFDDQFSVERPDGSNFTLKIRSTKLEDSAMYFCASSPPGGGYQETQYFGPGTRLLVL.

This chain joins TRBV7-2 and TRBJ2-2; 8 bases match TRBD1. The CDR3 sequence is 14 residues long. Germline-derived CDR1 and CDR2 are SGHTA and FQGNSA. V trimming: 7 bases; J trimming: 4 bases; junction bases outside the gene matches: 5. The CDR3: CASNGQGGTGELFF. The CDR3 nucleotides are TGTGCCAGCAACGGACAGGGTGGCACCGGGGAGCTGTTTTTT.

This clonotype appeared a few times. The chain employs TRBV10-2 and TRBJ1-6; the D is unclear. This CDR3 has 13 amino acids. CDR1 is WSHSY and CDR2 is SAAADI in the germline V gene. Trimming took 3 bases from V and 8 from J, leaving 8 bases between them. Here the CDR3 DNA reads TGCGCCAGCAGTGACCCCACGGATTCACCCCTCCACTTT. It codes for CASSDPTDSPLHF.

This clonotype has ten or more counts. This chain uses TRBV7-9 with TRBJ2-7, with a tentative D call TRBD1 (6 bases). This CDR3 has 16 amino acids. V dropped 4 bases and J dropped 6 bases, with 22 bases sitting between them. The germline V gene encodes CDR1 SEHNR and CDR2 FQNEAQ (reference sequence). CDR3 in DNA: TGTGCCAGCAGCTCCCAGGGGCAGGAAAAACGGAGCGAGCAGTACTTC. The encoded protein is CASSSQGQEKRSEQYF.

This clonotype was picked up a small number of times. The chain uses TRBV19 and TRBJ2-2; a possible D gene is TRBD2 (6 bases). Trimming pared 3 bases from V and 0 bases from J, leaving 20 bases between. CDR1 LNHDA and CDR2 SQIVND come from the germline V gene (reference sequence). This CDR3 comprises 19 residues. CDR3 region: CASSIRFAGSRPNTGELFF. As DNA, the CDR3 is TGTGCCAGTAGTATCAGATTTGCCGGGAGCCGTCCGAACACCGGGGAGCTGTTTTTT.

This clonotype was seen at least ten times. V is TRBV11-2 and J is TRBJ2-7; D remains ambiguous. Trimming took 3 bases from V and 4 from J, leaving 10 bases between them. Germline V gene data show CDR1 as SGHAT and CDR2 as FQNNGV. The CDR3 covers 13 residues. The DNA for the CDR3 is TGTGCCAGCAGCTTCCTTGAGGAGTACGAGCAGTACTTC. Amino acid sequence: CASSFLEEYEQYF.

The chain recombines TRBV6-6 with TRBJ1-1; TRBD1 agrees at 8 bases. Germline V gives CDR1 MNHNY, CDR2 SVGAGI (reference sequence). CDR3 length: 12 residues. V shed 5 bases and J 5 bases; nucleotides not matched to a gene: 1. The DNA for the CDR3 is TGTGCCAGCAGTAGACAGGGGACTGAAGCTTTCTTT. Protein product: CASSRQGTEAFF.

This clonotype has more than one count but fewer than ten. The V and J genes are TRBV3-1 and TRBJ2-7; no reliable D call. Trimming cost V 8 bases and J 2 bases, with 4 bases left between them. CDR1 LGHDT and CDR2 YNNKEL come from the germline V gene (reference sequence). CDR3 size: 10 residues. The CDR3 sequence is CASGAYEQYF. CDR3 in DNA: TGTGCCAGCGGAGCCTACGAGCAGTACTTC.

This clonotype was counted ten times or more. V gene TRBV20-1 combines with J gene TRBJ2-7; TRBD1 is a possible D gene (5 bases). The V gene's germline CDR1 is DFQATT and CDR2 SNEGSKA (reference sequence). Deletions cut 3 bases from V and 2 bases from J, with 11 bases between. This CDR3 has 13 residues. CDR3 bases: TGCAGTGCTAGGAGGACACAGACCTACGAGCAGTACTTC. Protein: CSARRTQTYEQYF.

The chain combines TRBV11-2 with TRBJ2-4; maybe TRBD2 (5 bases). The germline V gene has CDR1 SGHAT and CDR2 FQNNGV. The CDR3 loop spans 19 amino acids. Trimming stripped 1 base from V and 1 base from J, with 20 bases between. This chain's CDR3 is CASSLGLADSIGAKNIQYF. CDR3 sequence (DNA): TGTGCCAGCAGCTTAGGCCTTGCGGACTCCATTGGGGCCAAAAACATTCAGTACTTC.

There are many counts of this clonotype. This rearrangement joins TRBV10-3 to TRBJ2-1, with D unresolved. Looked up from germline, CDR1 is ENHRY and CDR2 is SYGVKD. This CDR3 has 12 residues. The V end lost 3 bases, the J end lost 12 bases, and 12 bases lay between the germline ends. As DNA, the CDR3 is TGTGCCATCAGTGAAGGGATCAATAGGCAGTTCTTC. This gives the protein CAISEGINRQFF.